The TCR beta chain described here comes from a study of response to subunit inactivated influenza vaccine. Study-level findings and limits: Few new T cells, the authors suggested, are recruited by each seasonal influenza vaccination.

MiXCR, run by TCRdb on the RT-PCR reads, gives a single entry per CDR3 protein. The repertoire holds some 500,000 distinct CDR3 sequences, with approximately 15% as singletons. On this clonotype: Antigen: not known.

The V segment lost 5 bases and the J segment 4 bases; nucleotides outside the gene matches: 3. Germline loops: CDR1 DFQATT, CDR2 SNEGSKA (reference sequence). There are 12 residues in the CDR3. The chain joins TRBV20-1 to TRBJ2-5; 8 positions match TRBD2. The source of this sequence is a man aged 45-69 years who received an inactivated influenza vaccine. The specimen comprised CD4+ T cells sorted from PBMCs, sampled 23 months after vaccination. CDR3 nucleotide sequence: TGCAGTGCTCCAGCGGGAGCAGAGACCCAGTACTTC. It specifies CSAPAGAETQYF.